This T cell receptor (beta chain) is drawn from a study of cytomegalovirus exposure and HLA in healthy donors. This CDR3 is built from 15 residues. Between the trimmed V and J ends, which lost 3 bases and 4 bases, there was a span of 15 bases. Germline CDR1 is LNHNV and CDR2 is YYDKDF (reference sequence). A multiplex PCR was run with 60 Vbeta primers and 13 Jbeta primers. Produced via immunoSEQ multiplex PCR; TCRdb's table is partial and in-frame only. The table includes roughly 220,000 clones, approximately 70% detected once. The chain links TRBV15 to TRBJ1-2; tentatively, D is TRBD1 (6 bases). Sequenced material: PBMCs. The source is a middle-aged man in good health and CMV-seropositive. CDR3 region: CATSRSGEGLYGYTF. The CDR3 DNA is TGTGCCACCAGCAGGTCAGGGGAGGGGCTCTATGGCTACACCTTC.